This section outlines one T cell receptor beta chain sequence together with its context. Its antigen remains unidentified. CDR1 is MDHEN, CDR2 SYDVKM, per germline. The CDR3 contains 16 residues. V lost 8 bases and J lost 0, with 17 bases in between. This record belongs to a study of T cell responses to AZD1222 COVID-19 vaccine. General observations from the study: Clonal diversity was possibly underestimated; the donors were predominantly white British and more often female.

Clones were sequenced by immunoSEQ multiplex PCR, and TCRdb holds only the in-frame ones, with some missing. The repertoire includes about 150,000 clones, about 91% of them detected once, and 3% to 4% sits in the top ten. This specimen was peripheral blood, taken on day 0 of MenACWY control vaccination. V gene TRBV28 combines with J gene TRBJ2-1, with D possibly called TRBD1 or TRBD2 (5 bases each). This sequence originates from an adult in good health. CDR3 nucleotides: TGTGCCAGCTCGTCCATGGGGGATAGCTCCTACAATGAGCAGTTCTTC. Protein product: CASSSMGDSSYNEQFF. Full variable domain (remainder filled in from reference TRBV28 and TRBJ2-1): DVKVTQSSRYLVKRTGEKVFLECVQDMDHENMFWYRQDPGLGLRLIYFSYDVKMKEKGDIPEGYSVSREKKERFSLILESASTNQTSMYLCASSSMGDSSYNEQFFGPGTRLTVL.